This T cell receptor (beta chain) was recovered during a study of blood T cell repertoires in COVID-19. For the study at large: The United States, Italy and Spain supplied acute and convalescent COVID-19 samples.

Original analysis: From reference gene primer amplification, estimates of nucleated cell counts were derived. Here immunoSEQ multiplex PCR was the method, and the copy in TCRdb shows in-frame clones only, minus some. That table gives V, J and clone size, and the DNA gave D and trimming. This table holds about 100,000 clones, about 85% found once. The TCR comes from a human donor in a cohort sampled during active COVID-19. Material: peripheral blood.

Here the CDR3 reads CASSQEDVGWSTSGNDNEQFF. The DNA for the CDR3 is TGCGCCAGCAGCCAAGAGGATGTAGGGTGGTCGACTAGCGGGAACGACAATGAGCAGTTCTTC. This chain joins TRBV4-1 and TRBJ2-1; 11 nucleotides match TRBD2. Germline lookup yields CDR1 MGHRA and CDR2 YSYEKL. After removal of 0 bases from V and 5 bases from J, the junction contained 18 bases not matched to a gene. This CDR3 has 21 amino acids.